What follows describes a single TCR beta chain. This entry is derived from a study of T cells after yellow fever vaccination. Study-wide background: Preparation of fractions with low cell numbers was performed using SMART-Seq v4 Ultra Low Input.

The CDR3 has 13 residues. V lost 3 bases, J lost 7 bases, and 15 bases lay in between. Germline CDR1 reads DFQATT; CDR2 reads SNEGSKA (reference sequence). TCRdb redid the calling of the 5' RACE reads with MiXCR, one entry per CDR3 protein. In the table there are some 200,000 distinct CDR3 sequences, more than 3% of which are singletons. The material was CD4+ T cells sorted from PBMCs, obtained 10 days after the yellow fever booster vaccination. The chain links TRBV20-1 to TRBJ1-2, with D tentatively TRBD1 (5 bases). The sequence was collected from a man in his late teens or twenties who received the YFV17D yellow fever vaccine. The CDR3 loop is CSASMESGGGYTF. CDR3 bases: TGCAGTGCTAGTATGGAGTCCGGGGGTGGCTACACCTTC.